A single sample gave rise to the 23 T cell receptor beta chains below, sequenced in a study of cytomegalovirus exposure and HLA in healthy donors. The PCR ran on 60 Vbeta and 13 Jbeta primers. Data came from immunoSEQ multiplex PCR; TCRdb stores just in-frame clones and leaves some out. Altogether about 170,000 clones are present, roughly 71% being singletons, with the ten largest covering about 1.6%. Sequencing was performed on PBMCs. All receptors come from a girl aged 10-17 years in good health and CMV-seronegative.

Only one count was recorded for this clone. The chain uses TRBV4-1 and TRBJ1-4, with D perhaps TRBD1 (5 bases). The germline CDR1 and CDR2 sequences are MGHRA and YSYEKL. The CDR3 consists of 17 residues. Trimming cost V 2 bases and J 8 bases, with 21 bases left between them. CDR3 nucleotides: TGCGCCAGCAGCCAACCCGGAGTCGGCAGGGTCCGCGAAAAACTGTTTTTT. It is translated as CASSQPGVGRVREKLFF.

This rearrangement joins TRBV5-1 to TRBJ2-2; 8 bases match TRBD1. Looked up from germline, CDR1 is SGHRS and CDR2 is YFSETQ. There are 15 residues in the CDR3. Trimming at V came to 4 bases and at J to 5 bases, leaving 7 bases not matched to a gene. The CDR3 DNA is TGCGCCAGCAGCGTGACAGGGGAAGGGACCGGGGAGCTGTTTTTT. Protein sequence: CASSVTGEGTGELFF.

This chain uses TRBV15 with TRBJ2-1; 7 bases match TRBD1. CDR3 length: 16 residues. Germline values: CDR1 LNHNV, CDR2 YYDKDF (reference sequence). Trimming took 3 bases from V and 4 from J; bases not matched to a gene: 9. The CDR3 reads CATSSSDRTDYNEQFF. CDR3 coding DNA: TGTGCCACCAGCAGTTCGGACAGGACCGATTACAATGAGCAGTTCTTC.

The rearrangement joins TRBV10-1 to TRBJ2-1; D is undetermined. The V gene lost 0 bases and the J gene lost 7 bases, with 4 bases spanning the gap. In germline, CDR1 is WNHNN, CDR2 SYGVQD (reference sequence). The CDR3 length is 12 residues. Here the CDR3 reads CASSESSNEQFF. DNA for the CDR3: TGCGCCAGCAGTGAGTCGAGTAATGAGCAGTTCTTC.

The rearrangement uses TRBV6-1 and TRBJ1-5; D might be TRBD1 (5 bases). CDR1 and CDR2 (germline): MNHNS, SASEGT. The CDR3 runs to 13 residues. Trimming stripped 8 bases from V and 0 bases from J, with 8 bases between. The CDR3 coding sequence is TGTGCCAGCGAGACAGTTAGCAATCAGCCCCAGCATTTT. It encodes CASETVSNQPQHF.

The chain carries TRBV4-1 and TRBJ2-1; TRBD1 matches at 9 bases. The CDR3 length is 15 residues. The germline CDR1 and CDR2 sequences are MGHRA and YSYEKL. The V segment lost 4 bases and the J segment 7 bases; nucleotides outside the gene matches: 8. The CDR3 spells CASSPPGTGLNEQFF. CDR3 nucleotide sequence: TGCGCCAGCAGCCCACCCGGGACAGGGTTGAATGAGCAGTTCTTC.

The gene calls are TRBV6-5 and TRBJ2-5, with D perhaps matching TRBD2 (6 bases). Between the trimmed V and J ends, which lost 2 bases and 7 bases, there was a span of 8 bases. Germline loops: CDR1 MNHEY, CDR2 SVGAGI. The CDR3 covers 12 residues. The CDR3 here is CASSYVRGTQYF. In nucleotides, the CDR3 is TGTGCCAGCAGTTACGTGCGGGGGACCCAGTACTTC.

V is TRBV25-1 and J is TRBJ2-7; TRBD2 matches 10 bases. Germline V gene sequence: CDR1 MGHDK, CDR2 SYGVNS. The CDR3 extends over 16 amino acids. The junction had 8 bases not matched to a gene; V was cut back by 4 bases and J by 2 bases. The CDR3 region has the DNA TGTGCCAGCAGTGGTGGGGGTAGCGGGGGGACCTACGAGCAGTACTTC. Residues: CASSGGGSGGTYEQYF.

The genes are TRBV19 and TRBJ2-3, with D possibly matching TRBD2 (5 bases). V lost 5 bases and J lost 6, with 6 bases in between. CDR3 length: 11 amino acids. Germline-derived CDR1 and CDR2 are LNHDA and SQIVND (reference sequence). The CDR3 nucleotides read TGTGCCAGTAGTGAGGGTGATACGCAGTATTTT. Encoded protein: CASSEGDTQYF. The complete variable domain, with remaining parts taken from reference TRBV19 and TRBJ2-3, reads DGGITQSPKYLFRKEGQNVTLSCEQNLNHDAMYWYRQDPGQGLRLIYYSQIVNDFQKGDIAEGYSVSREKKESFPLTVTSAQKNPTAFYLCASSEGDTQYFGPGTRLTVL.

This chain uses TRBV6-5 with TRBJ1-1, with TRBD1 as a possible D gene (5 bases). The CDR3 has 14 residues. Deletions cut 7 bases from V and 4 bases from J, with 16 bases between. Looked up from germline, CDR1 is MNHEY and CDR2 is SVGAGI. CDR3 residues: CASISRDRGTEAFF. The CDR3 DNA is TGTGCCAGCATATCCAGGGATAGGGGCACTGAAGCTTTCTTT.

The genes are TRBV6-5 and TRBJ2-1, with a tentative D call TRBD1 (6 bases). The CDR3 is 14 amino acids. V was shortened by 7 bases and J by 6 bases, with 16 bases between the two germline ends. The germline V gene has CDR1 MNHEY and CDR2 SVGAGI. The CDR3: CASNGQSSFNEQFF. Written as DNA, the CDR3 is TGTGCCAGCAATGGACAGAGTAGTTTCAATGAGCAGTTCTTC.

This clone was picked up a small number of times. The CDR3 sequence is CASSPQGSGSSGYTF. In DNA, the CDR3 is TGTGCCAGCAGCCCTCAGGGATCGGGTTCGAGTGGCTACACCTTC. V is TRBV16 and J is TRBJ1-2; D is perhaps TRBD1 (5 bases). CDR3 length: 15 amino acids. CDR1 KGHSY and CDR2 FQNENV come from the germline V gene. Trimming removed 4 bases at V and 7 bases at J, with 19 bases between.

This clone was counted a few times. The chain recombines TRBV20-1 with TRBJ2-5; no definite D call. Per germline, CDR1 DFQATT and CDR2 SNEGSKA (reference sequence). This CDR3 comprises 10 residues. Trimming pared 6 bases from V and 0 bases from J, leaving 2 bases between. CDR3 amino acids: CSAYQETQYF. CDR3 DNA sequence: TGCAGTGCCTACCAAGAGACCCAGTACTTC.

CDR3 in amino acids: CARTRQGQETQYF. In nucleotides, the CDR3 is TGTGCCAGGACTCGACAGGGGCAAGAGACCCAGTACTTC. The chain uses TRBV7-5 and TRBJ2-5; the table gives TRBD1 as D, unverified against the DNA. TRBV7-5 is tagged as a pseudogene. This CDR3 contains 13 residues.

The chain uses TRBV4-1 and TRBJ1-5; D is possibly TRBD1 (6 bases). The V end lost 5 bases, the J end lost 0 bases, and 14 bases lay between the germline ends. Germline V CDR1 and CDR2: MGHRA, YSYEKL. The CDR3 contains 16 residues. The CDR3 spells CASSMIHRDSNQPQHF. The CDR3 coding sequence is TGCGCCAGCAGCATGATTCACAGGGATAGCAATCAGCCCCAGCATTTT.

CDR3 sequence: CASSLEVRSLAKNIQYF. The CDR3 region has the DNA TGTGCCAGCAGCTTAGAGGTCCGTAGCCTAGCCAAAAACATTCAGTACTTC. This chain connects TRBV7-8 to TRBJ2-4; D is ambiguous. This CDR3 contains 17 residues. Germline CDR1 SGHVS, CDR2 FQNEAQ. V shed 1 base and J shed 0 bases, with 13 bases lying between them. The full variable domain, completed using reference TRBV7-8 and TRBJ2-4, is GAGVSQSPRYKVAKRGQDVALRCDPISGHVSLFWYQQALGQGPEFLTYFQNEAQLDKSGLPSDRFFAERPEGSVSTLKIQRTQQEDSAVYLCASSLEVRSLAKNIQYFGAGTRLSVL.

The DNA of the CDR3 is TGCAGCGTGTCGCCCGGCTCCTACGAGCAGTACTTC. It is translated as CSVSPGSYEQYF. This chain connects TRBV29-1 to TRBJ2-7; D gene unclear. CDR1 is SQVTM, CDR2 ANQGSEA, per germline. The CDR3 is 12 residues long. V was cut by 6 bases and J by 0 bases, with 9 bases left in between.

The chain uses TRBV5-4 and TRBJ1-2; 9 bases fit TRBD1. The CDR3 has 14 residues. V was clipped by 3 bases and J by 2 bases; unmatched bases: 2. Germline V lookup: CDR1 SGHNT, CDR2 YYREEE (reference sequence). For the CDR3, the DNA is TGTGCCAGCAGCTCGACAGGGGGAAACTATGGCTACACCTTC. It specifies CASSSTGGNYGYTF.

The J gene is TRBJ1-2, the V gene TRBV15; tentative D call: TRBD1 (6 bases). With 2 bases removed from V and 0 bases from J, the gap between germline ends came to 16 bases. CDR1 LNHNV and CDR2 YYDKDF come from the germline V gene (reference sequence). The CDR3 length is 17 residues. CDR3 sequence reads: CATSRFRRDNANYGYTF. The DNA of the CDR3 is TGTGCCACCAGCAGATTTCGCCGGGACAATGCTAACTATGGCTACACCTTC.

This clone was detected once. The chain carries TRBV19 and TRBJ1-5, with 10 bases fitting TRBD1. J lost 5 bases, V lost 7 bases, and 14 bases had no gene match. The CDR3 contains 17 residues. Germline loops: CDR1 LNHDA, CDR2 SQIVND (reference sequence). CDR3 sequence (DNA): TGTGCCAGTACCCTAAAGGGGACAGGGGCCCCCTATCAGCCCCAGCATTTT. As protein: CASTLKGTGAPYQPQHF.

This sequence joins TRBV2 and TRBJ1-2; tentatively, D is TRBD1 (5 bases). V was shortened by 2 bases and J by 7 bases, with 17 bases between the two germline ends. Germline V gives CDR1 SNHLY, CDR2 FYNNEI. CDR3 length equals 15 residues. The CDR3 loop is CASSESAIRGGGYTF. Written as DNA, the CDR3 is TGTGCCAGCAGTGAATCTGCTATCCGGGGGGGTGGCTACACCTTC. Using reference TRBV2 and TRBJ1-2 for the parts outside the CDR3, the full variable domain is EPEVTQTPSHQVTQMGQEVILRCVPISNHLYFYWYRQILGQKVEFLVSFYNNEISEKSEIFDDQFSVERPDGSNFTLKIRSTKLEDSAMYFCASSESAIRGGGYTFGSGTRLTVV.

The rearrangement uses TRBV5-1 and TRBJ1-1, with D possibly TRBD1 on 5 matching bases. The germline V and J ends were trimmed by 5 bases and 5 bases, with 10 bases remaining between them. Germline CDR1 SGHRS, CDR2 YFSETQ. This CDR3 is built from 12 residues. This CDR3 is CASSGARTEAFF. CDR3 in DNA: TGCGCCAGCAGTGGGGCGCGGACTGAAGCTTTCTTT.

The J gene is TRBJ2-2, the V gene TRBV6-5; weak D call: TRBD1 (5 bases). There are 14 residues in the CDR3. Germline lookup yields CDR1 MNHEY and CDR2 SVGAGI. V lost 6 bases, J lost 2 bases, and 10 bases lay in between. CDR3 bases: TGTGCCAGCAGGACAGACAAAAACACCGGGGAGCTGTTTTTT. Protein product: CASRTDKNTGELFF.